The rows below give T cell receptor beta chains drawn from one sample of a study of OX40 agonist ivuxolimab in advanced cancers. Measured with immunoSEQ multiplex PCR; TCRdb has only the in-frame clones, and not every one. The sample lists tens of thousands of clones; roughly nine tenths were seen once. The sequences come from CD4+ or CD8+ T cells sorted from blood, collected in a trial of the OX40 agonist ivuxolimab. These receptor sequences come from an adult with an advanced solid tumor such as melanoma, head and neck, liver or kidney cancer. Both conserved end residues are part of each CDR3. Fields, in order: V gene, J gene, D gene, clone size, CDR3 protein, CDR3 DNA. A D gene is named only where the DNA matches it firmly. Expanded clones are given a class, and other clones once, few, many or no size at all.

v_gene: TRBV5-4
j_gene: TRBJ2-1
d_gene: .
abundance: .
CDR3aa: CASSLVGGPYNEQFF
CDR3nt: TGTGCCAGCAGCTTGGTCGGGGGGCCGTACAATGAGCAGTTCTTC

v_gene: TRBV7-3
j_gene: TRBJ2-1
d_gene: .
abundance: .
CDR3aa: CASSKQGRLNEQFF
CDR3nt: TGTGCCAGCAGCAAACAAGGGCGGCTCAATGAGCAGTTCTTC

v_gene: TRBV6-1
j_gene: TRBJ2-5
d_gene: TRBD2
abundance: .
CDR3aa: CASMVGGRAEETQYF
CDR3nt: TGTGCCAGCATGGTGGGCGGGAGGGCCGAGGAGACCCAGTACTTC

v_gene: TRBV4-1
j_gene: TRBJ2-7
d_gene: TRBD2
abundance: .
CDR3aa: CASSHPPSGNYEQYF
CDR3nt: TGCGCCAGCAGCCACCCGCCTAGCGGAAACTACGAGCAGTACTTC

v_gene: TRBV27
j_gene: TRBJ1-5
d_gene: .
abundance: .
CDR3aa: CASRRAPGHQPQHF
CDR3nt: TGTGCCAGCAGGCGCGCCCCGGGACACCAGCCCCAGCATTTT

v_gene: TRBV25-1
j_gene: TRBJ2-1
d_gene: .
abundance: once
CDR3aa: CASSVNRNNEQFF
CDR3nt: TGTGCCAGCAGTGTTAACAGAAACAATGAGCAGTTCTTC

v_gene: TRBV4-2
j_gene: TRBJ2-7
d_gene: TRBD1
abundance: .
CDR3aa: CASSQEPTGQGFPYEQYF
CDR3nt: TGTGCCAGCAGCCAGGAACCTACGGGACAGGGGTTTCCTTACGAGCAGTACTTC

v_gene: TRBV5-5
j_gene: TRBJ2-7
d_gene: .
abundance: once
CDR3aa: CASSLGQGGSYEQYF
CDR3nt: TGTGCCAGCAGCTTGGGTCAGGGGGGCTCCTACGAGCAGTACTTC

v_gene: TRBV6-5
j_gene: TRBJ2-4
d_gene: TRBD1
abundance: .
CDR3aa: CASSDRVDIQYF
CDR3nt: TGTGCCAGCAGTGACAGGGTGGACATTCAGTACTTC

v_gene: TRBV4-1
j_gene: TRBJ1-2
d_gene: .
abundance: .
CDR3aa: CASSQEILGRPHGYTF
CDR3nt: TGCGCCAGCAGCCAAGAAATTCTCGGCAGGCCGCATGGCTACACCTTC

v_gene: TRBV19
j_gene: TRBJ2-2
d_gene: .
abundance: .
CDR3aa: CASSIWAANTGELFF
CDR3nt: TGTGCCAGTAGTATATGGGCAGCGAACACCGGGGAGCTGTTTTTT

v_gene: TRBV6-6
j_gene: TRBJ1-5
d_gene: TRBD1
abundance: .
CDR3aa: CASSSGQGNNQPQHF
CDR3nt: TGTGCCAGCAGCTCCGGACAGGGCAACAATCAGCCCCAGCATTTT

v_gene: TRBV5-5
j_gene: TRBJ2-2
d_gene: .
abundance: .
CDR3aa: CASSLVAYYTGELFF
CDR3nt: TGTGCCAGCAGCTTGGTGGCTTATTACACCGGGGAGCTGTTTTTT

v_gene: TRBV18
j_gene: TRBJ2-7
d_gene: TRBD2
abundance: .
CDR3aa: CAGSPLSSGSNEQYF
CDR3nt: TGTGCCGGCTCACCACTATCTAGCGGGAGCAACGAGCAGTACTTC

v_gene: TRBV2
j_gene: TRBJ2-4
d_gene: TRBD2
abundance: .
CDR3aa: CASSGGGGVNIQYF
CDR3nt: TGTGCCAGCAGTGGTGGCGGGGGGGTAAACATTCAGTACTTC

v_gene: TRBV19
j_gene: TRBJ1-2
d_gene: .
abundance: .
CDR3aa: CASSILGQGNYGYTF
CDR3nt: TGTGCCAGTAGTATACTCGGGCAGGGGAACTATGGCTACACCTTC

v_gene: TRBV28
j_gene: TRBJ2-1
d_gene: .
abundance: once
CDR3aa: CASRTGFRADEQFF
CDR3nt: TGTGCCAGCAGAACAGGGTTCAGAGCGGATGAGCAGTTCTTC

v_gene: TRBV10-1
j_gene: TRBJ2-1
d_gene: TRBD2
abundance: .
CDR3aa: CASSESLSSGYNEQFF
CDR3nt: TGCGCCAGCAGTGAGTCGTTGTCTAGCGGATACAATGAGCAGTTCTTC

v_gene: TRBV7-9
j_gene: TRBJ1-4
d_gene: .
abundance: once
CDR3aa: CASSEGRVNEKLFF
CDR3nt: TGTGCCAGCAGCGAGGGACGAGTGAATGAAAAACTGTTTTTT

v_gene: TRBV12-5
j_gene: TRBJ1-1
d_gene: .
abundance: .
CDR3aa: CASALGGDTEAFF
CDR3nt: TGTGCTAGTGCTCTAGGGGGGGACACTGAAGCTTTCTTT

v_gene: TRBV7-2
j_gene: TRBJ2-3
d_gene: .
abundance: .
CDR3aa: CASSRVGAWGTDTQYF
CDR3nt: TGTGCCAGCAGTCGCGTGGGGGCATGGGGCACAGATACGCAGTATTTT

v_gene: TRBV6-6
j_gene: TRBJ2-2
d_gene: .
abundance: .
CDR3aa: CASRPSNRELFF
CDR3nt: TGTGCCAGCAGGCCGAGTAATAGGGAGCTGTTTTTT

v_gene: TRBV2
j_gene: TRBJ1-5
d_gene: .
abundance: .
CDR3aa: CASSPSFQPQHF
CDR3nt: TGTGCCAGCAGTCCATCTTTTCAGCCCCAGCATTTT

v_gene: TRBV6-1
j_gene: TRBJ1-1
d_gene: TRBD1
abundance: .
CDR3aa: CASSRTRSGGTEAFF
CDR3nt: TGTGCCAGCTCACGAACCCGGTCAGGGGGCACTGAAGCTTTCTTT

v_gene: TRBV25-1
j_gene: TRBJ1-5
d_gene: .
abundance: few
CDR3aa: CASSREGWNQPQHF
CDR3nt: TGTGCCAGCAGTAGGGAGGGTTGGAATCAGCCCCAGCATTTT

v_gene: TRBV5-1
j_gene: TRBJ2-1
d_gene: TRBD2
abundance: .
CDR3aa: CASSLELAGNNEQFF
CDR3nt: TGCGCCAGCAGCTTGGAGCTAGCGGGTAACAATGAGCAGTTCTTC

v_gene: TRBV4-2
j_gene: TRBJ2-1
d_gene: TRBD2
abundance: .
CDR3aa: CASSQDPGTSGYNEQFF
CDR3nt: TGTGCCAGCAGCCAGGACCCGGGGACTAGCGGTTACAATGAGCAGTTCTTC

v_gene: TRBV28
j_gene: TRBJ2-1
d_gene: TRBD2
abundance: .
CDR3aa: CASSLAGGTHNEQFF
CDR3nt: TGTGCCAGCAGTTTAGCGGGAGGAACCCACAATGAGCAGTTCTTC

v_gene: TRBV28
j_gene: TRBJ2-7
d_gene: TRBD2
abundance: once
CDR3aa: CASGPSGRSEQYF
CDR3nt: TGTGCCAGCGGGCCTAGCGGGAGGAGCGAGCAGTACTTC

v_gene: TRBV6-5
j_gene: TRBJ1-4
d_gene: TRBD1
abundance: .
CDR3aa: CASRRGLHEKLFF
CDR3nt: TGTGCCAGCAGGAGGGGGCTCCATGAAAAACTGTTTTTT

v_gene: TRBV5-1
j_gene: TRBJ2-3
d_gene: .
abundance: .
CDR3aa: CASSLPFGTLADTQYF
CDR3nt: TGCGCCAGCAGCTTGCCGTTCGGGACCTTAGCAGATACGCAGTATTTT

v_gene: TRBV5-1
j_gene: TRBJ2-5
d_gene: TRBD1
abundance: .
CDR3aa: CASSPWVGTVQETQYF
CDR3nt: TGCGCCAGCAGCCCGTGGGTGGGGACAGTGCAAGAGACCCAGTACTTC

v_gene: TRBV13
j_gene: TRBJ2-1
d_gene: TRBD2
abundance: .
CDR3aa: CASSATSGRGNEQFF
CDR3nt: TGTGCCAGCAGCGCTACTAGCGGGAGGGGTAATGAGCAGTTCTTC

v_gene: TRBV7-6
j_gene: TRBJ2-1
d_gene: TRBD1
abundance: .
CDR3aa: CASSPWTGGAGGTPYNEQFF
CDR3nt: TGTGCCAGCAGCCCGTGGACAGGGGGCGCAGGCGGGACCCCCTACAATGAGCAGTTCTTC

v_gene: TRBV20-1
j_gene: TRBJ2-7
d_gene: .
abundance: .
CDR3aa: CSVPVHYEQYF
CDR3nt: TGCAGTGTCCCCGTTCACTACGAGCAGTACTTC

v_gene: TRBV6-6
j_gene: TRBJ2-7
d_gene: .
abundance: .
CDR3aa: CASSSTGSSYEQYF
CDR3nt: TGTGCCAGCAGTTCAACAGGGAGCTCCTACGAGCAGTACTTC

v_gene: TRBV10-2
j_gene: TRBJ1-4
d_gene: .
abundance: .
CDR3aa: CASSVQSTNEKLFF
CDR3nt: TGCGCCAGCAGTGTACAGTCAACTAATGAAAAACTGTTTTTT

v_gene: TRBV7-9
j_gene: TRBJ2-1
d_gene: .
abundance: .
CDR3aa: CASSLAGANYNEQFF
CDR3nt: TGTGCCAGCAGCTTAGCGGGAGCGAACTACAATGAGCAGTTCTTC

v_gene: TRBV19
j_gene: TRBJ2-7
d_gene: TRBD1
abundance: .
CDR3aa: CASSFRTGPRGEQYF
CDR3nt: TGTGCCAGTAGTTTCCGGACAGGGCCCCGGGGTGAGCAGTACTTC

v_gene: TRBV19
j_gene: TRBJ2-7
d_gene: TRBD1
abundance: .
CDR3aa: CASSTYPDREQQYF
CDR3nt: TGTGCCAGTAGTACGTACCCCGACAGGGAACAGCAGTACTTC

v_gene: TRBV27
j_gene: TRBJ2-3
d_gene: TRBD1
abundance: .
CDR3aa: CASSPYRGSTDTQYF
CDR3nt: TGTGCCAGCAGTCCCTACAGGGGGAGCACAGATACGCAGTATTTT

v_gene: TRBV6-5
j_gene: TRBJ2-1
d_gene: TRBD1
abundance: .
CDR3aa: CASSYPTGVYNEQFF
CDR3nt: TGTGCCAGCAGTTACCCGACAGGGGTCTACAATGAGCAGTTCTTC

v_gene: TRBV18
j_gene: TRBJ2-3
d_gene: TRBD2
abundance: .
CDR3aa: CASSPRPSGRTDTQYF
CDR3nt: TGTGCCAGCTCACCACGCCCTAGCGGACGCACAGATACGCAGTATTTT

v_gene: TRBV6-6
j_gene: TRBJ2-7
d_gene: TRBD2
abundance: .
CDR3aa: CASVVGTRDYEQYF
CDR3nt: TGTGCCAGTGTTGTAGGGACTAGGGACTACGAGCAGTACTTC

v_gene: TRBV6-6
j_gene: TRBJ1-3
d_gene: TRBD1
abundance: .
CDR3aa: CASSIRTGRNTIYF
CDR3nt: TGTGCCAGCAGTATCAGGACAGGTAGAAACACCATATATTTT

v_gene: TRBV18
j_gene: TRBJ1-1
d_gene: TRBD1
abundance: .
CDR3aa: CASSPQGGAEAFF
CDR3nt: TGTGCCAGCTCACCCCAGGGGGGAGCTGAAGCTTTCTTT

v_gene: TRBV5-5
j_gene: TRBJ1-1
d_gene: TRBD1
abundance: .
CDR3aa: CASSFRQGVNTEAFF
CDR3nt: TGTGCCAGCAGCTTTAGACAGGGTGTGAACACTGAAGCTTTCTTT

v_gene: TRBV10-3
j_gene: TRBJ2-7
d_gene: .
abundance: .
CDR3aa: CAISKDSSDYEQYF
CDR3nt: TGTGCCATCAGCAAGGACAGTTCGGACTACGAGCAGTACTTC

v_gene: TRBV10-1
j_gene: TRBJ2-5
d_gene: TRBD1
abundance: .
CDR3aa: CASSPDRVETQYF
CDR3nt: TGCGCCAGCAGTCCGGACAGGGTAGAGACCCAGTACTTC

v_gene: TRBV5-1
j_gene: TRBJ2-1
d_gene: TRBD2
abundance: .
CDR3aa: CASSSGTSGNNEQFF
CDR3nt: TGCGCCAGCAGCTCCGGGACTAGCGGGAACAATGAGCAGTTCTTC

v_gene: TRBV7-9
j_gene: TRBJ2-7
d_gene: TRBD2
abundance: .
CDR3aa: CASSPASGGYYEQYF
CDR3nt: TGTGCCAGCAGCCCGGCTAGCGGAGGATACTACGAGCAGTACTTC

v_gene: TRBV5-1
j_gene: TRBJ2-3
d_gene: TRBD2
abundance: .
CDR3aa: CASSRTSGRLDTQYF
CDR3nt: TGCGCCAGCAGCCGGACTAGCGGGAGATTAGATACGCAGTATTTT

v_gene: TRBV6-1
j_gene: TRBJ1-2
d_gene: .
abundance: .
CDR3aa: CAISESNSGSANYGYTF
CDR3nt: TGTGCCATCAGTGAGTCGAATTCAGGGTCCGCTAACTATGGCTACACCTTC

v_gene: TRBV7-2
j_gene: TRBJ2-1
d_gene: .
abundance: .
CDR3aa: CASSLDPQSSYNEQFF
CDR3nt: TGTGCCAGCAGCTTAGATCCCCAAAGCTCCTACAATGAGCAGTTCTTC